This T cell receptor (beta chain) was captured by sequencing in a study of blood T cell repertoires in COVID-19. Study details: Both acute and convalescent COVID-19 samples were obtained from the United States, Italy and Spain.

The CDR3 is 15 residues long. Germline V lookup: CDR1 SGHNT, CDR2 YYREEE (reference sequence). V trimming: 0 bases; J trimming: 5 bases; junction bases outside the gene matches: 3. Libraries were prepared by immunoSEQ multiplex PCR; TCRdb keeps only in-frame clonotypes and omits some of them. The data show 150,000 to 200,000 clones, with about four fifths seen just once and approximately 2.4% held by the top ten. The genes are TRBV5-4 and TRBJ2-1; 9 positions match TRBD1. The source is a human donor with acute or convalescent COVID-19. The donor label of this sample is uncertain. The sequenced sample was peripheral blood. The CDR3 loop reads CASSLGDRDDNEQFF. CDR3 in DNA: TGTGCCAGCAGCTTGGGGGACAGGGATGACAATGAGCAGTTCTTC.